The sample holds many counts of the clone carrying this T cell receptor (beta chain). Antigen: not known. The data derive from a study of CD8 T cells in ankylosing spondylitis. Study results and limitations: Reactive arthritis synovial fluid and blood previously showed some of these motif variants. Within matched ankylosing spondylitis synovial fluid, disease-linked clones were reportedly significantly enriched.

It was by quantitative 5'-RACE with molecular barcodes that TCR beta libraries were made. A single record per CDR3 protein comes from TCRdb applying MiXCR to the 5' RACE reads. The table includes 150,000 to 200,000 distinct CDR3 sequences, about an eighth detected once. This CDR3 is built from 13 residues. The germline gives CDR1 KGHSH, CDR2 LQKENI. V lost 6 bases and J lost 2, with 11 bases in between. This sequence was found in a female donor with ankylosing spondylitis or in good health (not recorded which). The chain links TRBV18 to TRBJ2-7; perhaps TRBD2 as D (6 bases). The specimen sequenced was blood, either unsorted or a sorted T cell fraction (not recorded which). Here the CDR3 DNA reads TGTGCCAGCTCGCGGGACCGAACCTACGAGCAGTACTTC. Translation: CASSRDRTYEQYF.